Detailed here is one TCR beta chain. This entry is derived from a study of blood T cell repertoires in COVID-19. Looking at the study overall: Acute and convalescent COVID-19 specimens originated in the United States, Italy and Spain. PBMCs, B-cell-depleted T cells, or T cells were the source of the cDNA or gDNA that made up the material.

Original handling: Counts of nucleated cells, estimated from reference gene primer amplification, were obtained. Clones were sequenced by immunoSEQ multiplex PCR, and TCRdb holds only the in-frame ones, with some missing. V, J and clone size derive from that table, while D and trimming were established from the DNA sequence. The table shows about 130,000 clones, with 79% occurring only once. Seattle patient enrollment occurred during active infection, with longitudinal follow-up thereafter. The CDR3 consists of 14 residues. With 3 bases removed from V and 8 bases from J, the gap between germline ends came to 17 bases. Germline lookup yields CDR1 SQVTM and CDR2 ANQGSEA.

The TCR comes from a woman aged 70 to 79 with COVID-19, enrolled during active disease. The J gene is TRBJ2-1, the V gene TRBV29-1, with a weak D call TRBD1 (6 bases). Sequenced input: peripheral blood. DNA of the CDR3: TGCAGCGTTGAGGGCAGGGGAAAGGTGTATGAGCAGTTCTTC. The encoded protein is CSVEGRGKVYEQFF.